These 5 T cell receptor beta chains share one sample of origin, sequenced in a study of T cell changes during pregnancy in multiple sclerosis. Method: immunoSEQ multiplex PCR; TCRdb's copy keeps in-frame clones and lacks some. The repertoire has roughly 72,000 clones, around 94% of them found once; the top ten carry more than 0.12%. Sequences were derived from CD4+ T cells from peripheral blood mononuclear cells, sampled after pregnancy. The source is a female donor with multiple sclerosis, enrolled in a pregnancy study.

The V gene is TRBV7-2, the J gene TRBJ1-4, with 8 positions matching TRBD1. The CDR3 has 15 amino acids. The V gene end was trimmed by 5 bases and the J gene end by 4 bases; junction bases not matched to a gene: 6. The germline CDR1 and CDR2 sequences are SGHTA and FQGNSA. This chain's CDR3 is CASSPQGAVNEKLFF. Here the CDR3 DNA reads TGTGCCAGCAGCCCCCAGGGGGCCGTTAATGAAAAACTGTTTTTT.

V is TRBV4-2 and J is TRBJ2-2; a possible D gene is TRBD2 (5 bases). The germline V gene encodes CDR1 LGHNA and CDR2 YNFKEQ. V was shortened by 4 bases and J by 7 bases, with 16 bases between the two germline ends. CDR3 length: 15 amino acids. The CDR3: CASSRKLGTVGELFF. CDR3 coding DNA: TGTGCCAGCAGCCGGAAACTAGGAACGGTCGGGGAGCTGTTTTTT.

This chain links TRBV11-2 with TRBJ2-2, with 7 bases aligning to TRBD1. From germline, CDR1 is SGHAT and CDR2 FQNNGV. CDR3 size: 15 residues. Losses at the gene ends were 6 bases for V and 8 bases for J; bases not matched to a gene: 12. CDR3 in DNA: TGTGCCAGCAGTCAAAACAGGGGCCTCGTGGGGGAGCTGTTTTTT. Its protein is CASSQNRGLVGELFF.

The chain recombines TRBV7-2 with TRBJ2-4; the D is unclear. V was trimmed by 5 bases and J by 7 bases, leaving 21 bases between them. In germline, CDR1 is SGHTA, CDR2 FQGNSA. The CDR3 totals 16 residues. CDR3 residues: CASSTTRLPPTNIQYF. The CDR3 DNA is TGTGCCAGCAGCACCACCCGACTCCCCCCTACGAACATTCAGTACTTC.

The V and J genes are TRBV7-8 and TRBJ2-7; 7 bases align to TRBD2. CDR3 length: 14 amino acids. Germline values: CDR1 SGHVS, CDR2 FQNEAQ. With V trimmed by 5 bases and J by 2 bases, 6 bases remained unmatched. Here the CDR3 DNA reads TGTGCCAGCAGCCACGCTAGCGGCCCCTACGAGCAGTACTTC. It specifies CASSHASGPYEQYF.